This T cell receptor (beta chain) derives from a study of monozygotic twins with cystic fibrosis. Clones were sequenced by immunoSEQ multiplex PCR, and TCRdb holds only the in-frame ones, with some missing. The sample yields under 30,000 clones, approximately 90% seen once. About this clone: Its target is not known.

General observations from the study: Co-twins had the most similar V usage for 13 of 16 pairs, J for 8.

V shed 2 bases and J shed 0 bases, with 7 bases lying between them. The CDR3 is made up of 14 amino acids. Germline V gives CDR1 SGHTA, CDR2 FQGTGA. This receptor was identified in a girl aged 2-10 years with cystic fibrosis. The chain joins TRBV7-3 to TRBJ2-5, with TRBD2 as a possible D gene (5 bases). The sequenced sample consisted of blood. The CDR3, as DNA: TGTGCCAGCAGCTTATCGGGATACCAAGAGACCCAGTACTTC. It encodes CASSLSGYQETQYF.